This T cell receptor beta chain stems from a study of T cell changes during pregnancy in multiple sclerosis. Assay used: immunoSEQ multiplex PCR; TCRdb lists only in-frame clones, some missing. The sample lists just over 20,000 clones, around 90% occurring once. The sample in question was CD8+ T cells from peripheral blood mononuclear cells, obtained in the second trimester of pregnancy. The TCR was taken from a female donor in good health, enrolled as a control in a pregnancy study.

CDR3 region: CASSPLLGPYEQYF. The CDR3 DNA is TGTGCCAGCAGCCCTCTCTTGGGGCCCTACGAGCAGTACTTC. The chain joins TRBV16 to TRBJ2-7, with D maybe TRBD1 (5 bases). V was cut by 4 bases and J by 2 bases, with 12 bases left in between. The CDR3 extends over 14 amino acids. Germline loops: CDR1 KGHSY, CDR2 FQNENV.